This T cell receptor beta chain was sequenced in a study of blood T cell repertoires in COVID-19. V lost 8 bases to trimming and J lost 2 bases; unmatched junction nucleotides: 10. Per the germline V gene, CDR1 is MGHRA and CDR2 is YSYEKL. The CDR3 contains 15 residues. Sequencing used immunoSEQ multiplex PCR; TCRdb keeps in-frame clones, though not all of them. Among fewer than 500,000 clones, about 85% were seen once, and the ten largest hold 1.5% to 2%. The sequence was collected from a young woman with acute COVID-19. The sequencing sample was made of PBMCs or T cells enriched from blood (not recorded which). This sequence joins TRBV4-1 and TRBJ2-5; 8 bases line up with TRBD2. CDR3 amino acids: CASQTTPGGQETQYF. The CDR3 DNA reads TGCGCCAGCCAAACAACGCCGGGGGGGCAAGAGACCCAGTACTTC.